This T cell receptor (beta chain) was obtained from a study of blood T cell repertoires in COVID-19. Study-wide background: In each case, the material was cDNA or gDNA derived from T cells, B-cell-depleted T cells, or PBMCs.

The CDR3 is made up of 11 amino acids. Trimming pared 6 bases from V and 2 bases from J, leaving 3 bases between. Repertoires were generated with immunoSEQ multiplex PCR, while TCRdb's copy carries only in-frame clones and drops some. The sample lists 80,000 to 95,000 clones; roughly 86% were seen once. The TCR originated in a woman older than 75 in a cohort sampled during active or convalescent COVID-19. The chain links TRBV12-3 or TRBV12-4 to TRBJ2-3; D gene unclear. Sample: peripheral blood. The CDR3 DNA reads TGTGCCAGCAGCATCACAGATACGCAGTATTTT. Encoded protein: CASSITDTQYF.